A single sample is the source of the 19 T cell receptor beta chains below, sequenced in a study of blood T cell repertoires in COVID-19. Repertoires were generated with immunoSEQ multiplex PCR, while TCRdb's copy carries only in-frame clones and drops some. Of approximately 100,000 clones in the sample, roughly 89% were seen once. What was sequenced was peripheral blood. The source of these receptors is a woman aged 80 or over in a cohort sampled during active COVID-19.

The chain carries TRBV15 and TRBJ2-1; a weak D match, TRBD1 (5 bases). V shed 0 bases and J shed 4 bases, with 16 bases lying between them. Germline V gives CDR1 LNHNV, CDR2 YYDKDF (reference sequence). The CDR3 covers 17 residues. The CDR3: CATSREGAPNRYNEQFF. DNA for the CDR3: TGTGCCACCAGCAGAGAAGGGGCTCCTAATCGTTACAATGAGCAGTTCTTC.

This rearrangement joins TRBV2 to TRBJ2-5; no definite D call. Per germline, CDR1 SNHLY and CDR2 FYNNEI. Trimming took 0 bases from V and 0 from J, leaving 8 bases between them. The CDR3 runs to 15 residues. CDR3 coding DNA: TGTGCCAGCAGTGAAGCTGCAGTGTACCAAGAGACCCAGTACTTC. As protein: CASSEAAVYQETQYF. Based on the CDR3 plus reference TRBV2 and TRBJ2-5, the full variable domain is EPEVTQTPSHQVTQMGQEVILRCVPISNHLYFYWYRQILGQKVEFLVSFYNNEISEKSEIFDDQFSVERPDGSNFTLKIRSTKLEDSAMYFCASSEAAVYQETQYFGPGTRLLVL.

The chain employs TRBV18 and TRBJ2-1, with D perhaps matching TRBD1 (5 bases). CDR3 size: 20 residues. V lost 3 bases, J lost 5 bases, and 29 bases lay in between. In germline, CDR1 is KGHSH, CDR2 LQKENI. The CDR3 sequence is CASSPDLSKGRATFDNEQFF. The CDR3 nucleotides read TGTGCCAGCTCACCGGACCTCTCGAAGGGCAGGGCCACTTTTGACAATGAGCAGTTCTTC.

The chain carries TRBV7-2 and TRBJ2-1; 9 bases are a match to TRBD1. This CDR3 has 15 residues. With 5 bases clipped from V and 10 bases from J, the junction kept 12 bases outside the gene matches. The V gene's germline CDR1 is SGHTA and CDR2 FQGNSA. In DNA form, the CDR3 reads TGTGCCAGCAGCCTGGACAGGGGAAGCGGGCGGGAGCAGTTCTTC. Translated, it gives CASSLDRGSGREQFF.

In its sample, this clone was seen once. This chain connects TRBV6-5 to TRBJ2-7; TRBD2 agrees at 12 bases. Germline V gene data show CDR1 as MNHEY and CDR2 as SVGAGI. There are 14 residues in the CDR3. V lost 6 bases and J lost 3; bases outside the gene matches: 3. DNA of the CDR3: TGTGCCAGCAGCAGGACTAGCGGGGACTACGAGCAGTACTTC. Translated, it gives CASSRTSGDYEQYF.

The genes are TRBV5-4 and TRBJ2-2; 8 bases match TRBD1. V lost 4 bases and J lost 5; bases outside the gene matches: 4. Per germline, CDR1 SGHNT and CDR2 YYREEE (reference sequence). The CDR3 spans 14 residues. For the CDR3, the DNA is TGTGCCAGCAGCGTCGACAGGGGAACCGGGGAGCTGTTTTTT. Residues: CASSVDRGTGELFF.

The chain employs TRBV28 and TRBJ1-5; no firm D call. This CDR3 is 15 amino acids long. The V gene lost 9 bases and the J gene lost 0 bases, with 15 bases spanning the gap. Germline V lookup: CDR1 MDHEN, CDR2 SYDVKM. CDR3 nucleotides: TGTGCCAGTACCGCAGGCGTTTATAGCAATCAGCCCCAGCATTTT. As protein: CASTAGVYSNQPQHF.

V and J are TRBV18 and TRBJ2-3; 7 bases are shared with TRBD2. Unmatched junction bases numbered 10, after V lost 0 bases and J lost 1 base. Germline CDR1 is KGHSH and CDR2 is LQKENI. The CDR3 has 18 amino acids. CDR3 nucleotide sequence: TGTGCCAGCTCACCACCGTCGAGCGGGGTTATGGGCACAGATACGCAGTATTTT. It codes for CASSPPSSGVMGTDTQYF.

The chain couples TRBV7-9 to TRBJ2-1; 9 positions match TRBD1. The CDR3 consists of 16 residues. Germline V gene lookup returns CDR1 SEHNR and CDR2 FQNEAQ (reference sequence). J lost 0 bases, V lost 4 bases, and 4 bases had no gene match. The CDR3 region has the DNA TGTGCCAGCAGCTCGCAACAGGGGGCCTCCTACAATGAGCAGTTCTTC. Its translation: CASSSQQGASYNEQFF.

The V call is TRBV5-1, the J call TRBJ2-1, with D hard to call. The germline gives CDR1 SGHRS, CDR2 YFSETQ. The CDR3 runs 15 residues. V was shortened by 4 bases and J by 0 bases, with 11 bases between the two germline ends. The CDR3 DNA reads TGCGCCAGCAGCAGTACCGGGTCCTCCTACAATGAGCAGTTCTTC. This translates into CASSSTGSSYNEQFF.

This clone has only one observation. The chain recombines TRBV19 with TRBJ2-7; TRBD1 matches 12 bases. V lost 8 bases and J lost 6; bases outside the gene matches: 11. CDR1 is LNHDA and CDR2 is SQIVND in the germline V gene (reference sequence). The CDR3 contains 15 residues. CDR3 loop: CASSLGGTGGVEQYF. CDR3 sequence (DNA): TGTGCCAGTTCTCTAGGCGGGACAGGGGGCGTCGAGCAGTACTTC.

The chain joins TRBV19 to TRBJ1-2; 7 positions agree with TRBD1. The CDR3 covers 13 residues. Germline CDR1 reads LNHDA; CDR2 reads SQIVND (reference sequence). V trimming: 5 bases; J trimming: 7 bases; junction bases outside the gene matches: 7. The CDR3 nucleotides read TGTGCCAGTAGTCAACAGGGGTCGTTTGGCTACACCTTC. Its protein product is CASSQQGSFGYTF.

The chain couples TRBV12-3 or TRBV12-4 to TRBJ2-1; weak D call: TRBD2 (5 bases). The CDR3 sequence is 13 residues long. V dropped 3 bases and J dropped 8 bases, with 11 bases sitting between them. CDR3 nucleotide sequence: TGTGCCAGCAGTTTCCTGACTAAGGATGAGCAGTTCTTC. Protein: CASSFLTKDEQFF.

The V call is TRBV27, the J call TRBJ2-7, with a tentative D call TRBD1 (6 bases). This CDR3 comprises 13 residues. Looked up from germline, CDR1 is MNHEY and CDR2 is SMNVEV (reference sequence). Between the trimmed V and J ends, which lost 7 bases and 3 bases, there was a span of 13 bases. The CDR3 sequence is CASKGTLIYEQYF. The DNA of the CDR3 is TGTGCCAGCAAGGGGACACTTATCTACGAGCAGTACTTC.

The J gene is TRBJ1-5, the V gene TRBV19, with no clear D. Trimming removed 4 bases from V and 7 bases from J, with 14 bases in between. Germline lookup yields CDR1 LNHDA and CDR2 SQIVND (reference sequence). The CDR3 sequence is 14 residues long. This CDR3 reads CASSTPGVTQPQHF. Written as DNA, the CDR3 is TGTGCCAGTAGTACCCCCGGGGTGACCCAGCCCCAGCATTTT.

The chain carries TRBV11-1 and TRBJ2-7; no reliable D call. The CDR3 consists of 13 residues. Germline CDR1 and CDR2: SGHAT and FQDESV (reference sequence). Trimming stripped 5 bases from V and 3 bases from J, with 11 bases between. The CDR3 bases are TGTGCCAGCAGCGACGCCTCGGGCTACGAGCAGTACTTC. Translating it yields CASSDASGYEQYF.

CDR3 region: CASSQAAGSYNEQFF. The CDR3 region has the DNA TGTGCCAGCAGCCAAGCTGCGGGTTCCTACAATGAGCAGTTCTTC. This chain connects TRBV3-1 (or the pseudogene TRBV3-2) to TRBJ2-1; D may be TRBD2 (5 bases). This CDR3 comprises 15 residues. Trimming removed 1 base from V and 1 base from J, with 8 bases in between. Per the germline V gene, CDR1 is LGHDT and CDR2 is YNNKEL (reference sequence).

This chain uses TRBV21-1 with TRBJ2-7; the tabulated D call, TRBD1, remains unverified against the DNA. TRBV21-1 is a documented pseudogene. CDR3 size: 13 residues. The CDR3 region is CASSMDSHYEQYF. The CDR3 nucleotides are TGTGCCAGCAGCATGGACAGTCACTACGAGCAGTACTTC.

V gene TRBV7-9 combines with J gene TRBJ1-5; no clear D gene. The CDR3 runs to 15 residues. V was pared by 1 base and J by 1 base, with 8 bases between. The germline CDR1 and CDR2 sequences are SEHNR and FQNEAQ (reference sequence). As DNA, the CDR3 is TGTGCCAGCAGCTTAGGAGGAGAGAGCAATCAGCCCCAGCATTTT. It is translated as CASSLGGESNQPQHF.